The 16 T cell receptor beta chains below all came from one sample that was sequenced in a study of T cells expressing NK-cell markers. Each CDR3 protein gets one entry in TCRdb, which reprocessed the 5' RACE reads and gives no DNA. The table for this sample gives tens of thousands of distinct CDR3 sequences. The material sequenced was blood T cells: a sorted CD56 or NKG2C T cell subset, CD4+ or CD8+ T cells, or bulk PBMC T cells (not recorded which). These receptor sequences come from a woman aged 18-70 years in good health.

V gene TRBV9 combines with J gene TRBJ2-3. The germline V gene encodes CDR1 SGDLS and CDR2 YYNGEE. CDR3 length: 12 residues. The CDR3 reads CASSGQTDTQYF.

This sequence joins TRBV27 and TRBJ1-4. The CDR3 is made up of 13 amino acids. Germline V lookup: CDR1 MNHEY, CDR2 SMNVEV (reference sequence). CDR3 amino acids: CASSFNGNEKLFF.

The rearrangement links TRBV6-5 to TRBJ2-3; the D gene TCRdb calls, TRBD2, cannot be checked with no DNA. The CDR3 spans 15 residues. The V gene's germline CDR1 is MNHEY and CDR2 SVGAGI. The CDR3: CASTLTSGRVDTQYF.

This chain joins TRBV7-9 and TRBJ1-2. The CDR3 has 14 amino acids. Germline V gene sequence: CDR1 SEHNR, CDR2 FQNEAQ (reference sequence). CDR3 in amino acids: CASSFLWTNYGYTF.

The J gene is TRBJ2-7, the V gene TRBV5-5. The CDR3 sequence is 14 residues long. Germline V gene data show CDR1 as SGHKS and CDR2 as YYEKEE (reference sequence). CDR3 loop: CASSLLLGSYEQYF.

This chain joins TRBV7-9 and TRBJ1-4; there is no DNA to check the TCRdb D call of TRBD1. CDR3 length: 14 amino acids. Germline assignment: CDR1 SEHNR and CDR2 FQNEAQ (reference sequence). The CDR3 reads CASSPTGTAEKLFF.

The chain uses TRBV5-1 and TRBJ2-7. The CDR3 contains 14 residues. The germline V gene has CDR1 SGHRS and CDR2 YFSETQ. This chain's CDR3 is CASSLAGISYEQYF. Filled out from reference TRBV5-1 and TRBJ2-7, the complete variable domain reads KAGVTQTPRYLIKTRGQQVTLSCSPISGHRSVSWYQQTPGQGLQFLFEYFSETQRNKGNFPGRFSGRQFSNSRSEMNVSTLELGDSALYLCASSLAGISYEQYFGPGTRLTVT.

V usage is TRBV12-3 or TRBV12-4 and J usage is TRBJ1-4; absent DNA, TCRdb's TRBD1 call cannot be checked. This CDR3 region has 11 residues. The CDR3 loop is CASRGHEKLFF.

The V and J genes are TRBV6-1 and TRBJ1-1; TCRdb's assignment of TRBD1 cannot be checked, as there is no DNA. CDR1 and CDR2 from the germline V gene are MNHNS and SASEGT. CDR3 length: 12 residues. The CDR3 sequence is CASIWGGGEAFF.

This CDR3 is CASSLVWSYGYTF. The V gene is TRBV12-3 or TRBV12-4, the J gene TRBJ1-2. The CDR3 covers 13 residues.

This rearrangement joins TRBV12-3 or TRBV12-4 to TRBJ2-2. CDR3 size: 13 residues. This CDR3 reads CASSLYLTGELFF.

The chain combines TRBV15 with TRBJ2-5; no DNA is available, so the TRBD2 call from TCRdb remains unchecked. There are 16 residues in the CDR3. The germline V gene encodes CDR1 LNHNV and CDR2 YYDKDF (reference sequence). The CDR3 here is CATSRDAGTEQETQYF.

The genes are TRBV3-1 and TRBJ1-1; TCRdb names TRBD1, which stays unverified in the absence of DNA. The CDR3 length is 13 residues. Germline CDR1 LGHDT, CDR2 YNNKEL (reference sequence). CDR3: CASSQREGGEAFF. Combining the CDR3 with reference TRBV3-1 and TRBJ1-1 gives the whole variable domain DTAVSQTPKYLVTQMGNDKSIKCEQNLGHDTMYWYKQDSKKFLKIMFSYNNKELIINETVPNRFSPKSPDKAHLNLHINSLELGDSAVYFCASSQREGGEAFFGQGTRLTVV.

The chain joins TRBV12-5 to TRBJ1-2. The CDR3 spans 13 residues. The germline V gene encodes CDR1 LGHNT and CDR2 FRNRAP. CDR3 residues: CAGWGEGNYGYTF.

The V and J genes are TRBV18 and TRBJ1-2; TCRdb proposes TRBD1, but this gene call is untestable without DNA. This CDR3 comprises 15 residues. CDR1 and CDR2 from the germline V gene are KGHSH and LQKENI. CDR3 sequence: CASSPSDRFGYGYTF. The full variable domain, its missing parts supplied by reference TRBV18 and TRBJ1-2, is NAGVMQNPRHLVRRRGQEARLRCSPMKGHSHVYWYRQLPEEGLKFMVYLQKENIIDESGMPKERFSAEFPKEGPSILRIQQVVRGDSAAYFCASSPSDRFGYGYTFGSGTRLTVV.

The chain links TRBV5-1 to TRBJ2-5; TCRdb indicates TRBD1, and absent DNA this call remains unverified. The germline V gene has CDR1 SGHRS and CDR2 YFSETQ. The CDR3 sequence is 16 residues long. The CDR3 sequence is CASSSYRGGKGETQYF.